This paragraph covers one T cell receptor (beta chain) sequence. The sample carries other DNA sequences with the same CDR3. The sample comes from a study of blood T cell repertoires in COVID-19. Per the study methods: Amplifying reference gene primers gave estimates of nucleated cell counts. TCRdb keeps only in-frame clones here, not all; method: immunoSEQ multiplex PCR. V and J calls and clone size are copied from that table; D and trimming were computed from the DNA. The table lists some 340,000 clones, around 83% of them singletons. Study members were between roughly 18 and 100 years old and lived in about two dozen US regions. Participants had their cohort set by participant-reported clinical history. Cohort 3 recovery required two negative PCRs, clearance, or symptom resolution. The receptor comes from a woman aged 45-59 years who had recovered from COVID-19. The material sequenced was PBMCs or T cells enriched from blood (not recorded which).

The CDR3 nucleotides are TGTGCCAGCAGCCAAGCACTAGCGGGAGGCTACGAGCAGTACTTC. The encoded protein is CASSQALAGGYEQYF. V and J are TRBV3-1 (or the pseudogene TRBV3-2) and TRBJ2-7, with TRBD2 identical over 12 bases. The CDR3 consists of 15 residues. Per germline, CDR1 LGHDT and CDR2 YNNKEL (reference sequence). V lost 1 base and J lost 3; bases outside the gene matches: 1.